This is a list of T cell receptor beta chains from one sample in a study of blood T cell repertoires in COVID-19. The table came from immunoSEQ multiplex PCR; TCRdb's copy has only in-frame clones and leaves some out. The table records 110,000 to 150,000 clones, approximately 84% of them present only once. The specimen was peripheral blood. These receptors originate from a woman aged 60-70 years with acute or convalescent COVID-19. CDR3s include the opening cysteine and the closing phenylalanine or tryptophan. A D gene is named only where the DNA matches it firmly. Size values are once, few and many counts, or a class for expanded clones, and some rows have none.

TGCGCCAGCAGCCCGCTAGGACTAGCGGGAGGGGGGAATGAGCAGTTCTTC,CASSPLGLAGGGNEQFF,TRBV5-1,TRBJ2-1,-,TRBD2
TGTGCCAGCACTCCAGGAAGCTCCTACAATGAGCAGTTCTTC,CASTPGSSYNEQFF,TRBV28,TRBJ2-1,-,-
TGCGCCAGCAGTGCGGGCGGGAGAAGGGACAATGAGCAGTTCTTC,CASSAGGRRDNEQFF,TRBV10-2,TRBJ2-1,-,TRBD2
TGTGCCAGTAGTATAGCCCGGGACAGCTACGAGCAGTACTTC,CASSIARDSYEQYF,TRBV19,TRBJ2-7,few,TRBD1
TGCAGCGTTAGGAGCGGGGGGGGCGTTGGAAACACCATATATTTT,CSVRSGGGVGNTIYF,TRBV29-1,TRBJ1-3,many,-
TGCGCCAGCAACCAAGACACCCAGAGCACTGAAGCTTTCTTT,CASNQDTQSTEAFF,TRBV10-1,TRBJ1-1,medium-sized,-
TGTGCCTGGAGTGTACGCGTCTACGAGCAGTACTTC,CAWSVRVYEQYF,TRBV30,TRBJ2-7,-,-
TGTGCCAGCAGCTTGGCCAGAAATGGCTACACCTTC,CASSLARNGYTF,TRBV5-8,TRBJ1-2,once,-
TGTGCCAGCAGAGGGGGGGGTCCAACATATGGCTACACCTTC,CASRGGGPTYGYTF,TRBV27,TRBJ1-2,-,-
TGTGCCACAACGATATTGTCTAGCTCCTACAATGAGCAGTTCTTC,CATTILSSSYNEQFF,TRBV24-1,TRBJ2-1,-,-
TGTGCCAGCGATAGGGAAACGGGAGGTGCCGGGGAGCTGTTTTTT,CASDRETGGAGELFF,TRBV7-7,TRBJ2-2,-,TRBD2
TGTGCCAGCAGTCTCAAGTGGGACAGGGTGGATGGCTACACCTTC,CASSLKWDRVDGYTF,TRBV28,TRBJ1-2,-,TRBD1